These 24 T cell receptor beta chains originate from one sample sequenced in a study of regulatory T cells in long-lasting Graves disease. Arm-PCR with iRepertoire HTBI primers amplified the CDR3 regions for these TCR beta libraries. One entry per CDR3 protein results from TCRdb running MiXCR on the multiplex PCR reads. The data hold about 660,000 distinct CDR3 sequences, with about 32% observed a single time. Noted time point: persistent/refractory GD, antithyroid drugs over 5 years with positive TRAb. Isolated PBMC RNA provided the starting material for the TCR library. Sequenced material: peripheral blood mononuclear cells (PBMCs), taken when the disease was refractory, from a patient treated with antithyroid drugs. These receptors were collected from a female donor with Graves disease.

At least ten counts were recorded for this clonotype. The chain carries TRBV28 and TRBJ1-2; no definite D call. V was clipped by 6 bases and J by 8 bases, with 22 bases between them. The germline gives CDR1 MDHEN, CDR2 SYDVKM. This CDR3 spans 15 amino acids. The CDR3 is CASRTPRSGDGGYTF. DNA of the CDR3: TGTGCCAGCAGGACCCCCAGGTCCGGGGATGGGGGCTACACCTTC.

This clonotype has a single count. The chain couples TRBV19 to TRBJ2-7, with D maybe TRBD2 (5 bases). This CDR3 contains 15 residues. Per germline, CDR1 LNHDA and CDR2 SQIVND (reference sequence). Trimming took off 4 bases at V and 0 bases at J, with 13 bases between the two ends. As DNA, the CDR3 is TGTGCCAGTAGTAACCTTCGGACTGCCTCCTACGAGCAGTACTTC. Protein: CASSNLRTASYEQYF.

This clonotype appeared a few times. This chain connects TRBV7-2 to TRBJ1-3; D is ambiguous. Trimming cost V 7 bases and J 0 bases, with 13 bases left between them. Germline CDR1 and CDR2: SGHTA and FQGNSA. The length of the CDR3 is 15 residues. Written as DNA, the CDR3 is TGTGCCAGCACCCCCTGGGGTAGCTCTGGAAACACCATATATTTT. Translation gives CASTPWGSSGNTIYF.

This clonotype has only a few counts. This sequence joins TRBV20-1 and TRBJ2-4; possibly TRBD1 for D (6 bases). Germline-derived CDR1 and CDR2 are DFQATT and SNEGSKA (reference sequence). The CDR3 contains 13 residues. V was trimmed by 6 bases and J by 9 bases, leaving 18 bases between them. The CDR3 DNA sequence: TGCAGTGCGTTGGGGGCCCGACTGGGCATTCAGTACTTC. It is translated as CSALGARLGIQYF.

This clonotype was seen many times. The chain uses TRBV6-1 and TRBJ1-1, with no clear D. V was shortened by 6 bases and J by 5 bases, with 16 bases between the two germline ends. The CDR3 runs 14 residues. Germline loops: CDR1 MNHNS, CDR2 SASEGT. The CDR3 DNA sequence: TGTGCCAGCAGGCCACTCCTGGGCGGGACTGAAGCTTTCTTT. This encodes CASRPLLGGTEAFF.

On this clonotype itself: One end of the junction is discordant with germline, which a read error may explain. V and J are TRBV28 and TRBJ1-2; D uncertain. Per germline, CDR1 MDHEN and CDR2 SYDVKM. This CDR3 spans 15 amino acids. Written as DNA, the CDR3 is TGCGCCAGCAGCCAAGCCCAACTCGGGAGCTATGGCTACACCTTC. Its protein is CASSQAQLGSYGYTF.

This clonotype was counted at least ten times. J is TRBJ2-5 and V is TRBV7-9, with unresolved D. Germline CDR1 is SEHNR and CDR2 is FQNEAQ (reference sequence). Trimming removed 1 base from V and 1 base from J, with 4 bases in between. The CDR3 runs 13 residues. The CDR3 loop reads CASSLDSQETQYF. As DNA, the CDR3 is TGTGCCAGCAGCTTAGACAGCCAAGAGACCCAGTACTTC.

The table lists this clonotype with many counts. Here the CDR3 reads CATSRDRDRGRGYTF. The DNA of the CDR3 is TGTGCCACCAGCAGAGATCGGGACAGGGGACGTGGCTACACCTTC. The chain joins TRBV15 to TRBJ1-2; 10 nucleotides align to TRBD1. The trim removed 0 bases at V and 7 bases at J, leaving 5 bases unmatched. The CDR3 consists of 15 residues. The germline V gene encodes CDR1 LNHNV and CDR2 YYDKDF (reference sequence).

The chain combines TRBV18 with TRBJ2-7, with 8 bases aligning to TRBD2. Germline V lookup: CDR1 KGHSH, CDR2 LQKENI. This CDR3 comprises 15 residues. V trimming: 6 bases; J trimming: 5 bases; junction bases outside the gene matches: 12. CDR3 sequence (DNA): TGTGCCAGCTCCCCTGTAGCGGGGTTCGGGGACGAGCAGTACTTC. The encoded protein is CASSPVAGFGDEQYF.

The chain recombines TRBV28 with TRBJ1-1; 8 bases are shared with TRBD1. Germline V CDR1 and CDR2: MDHEN, SYDVKM. Unmatched junction bases numbered 1, after V lost 7 bases and J lost 3 bases. This CDR3 contains 12 residues. This chain's CDR3 is CASTGGYTEAFF. In DNA form, the CDR3 reads TGTGCCAGCACAGGGGGCTACACTGAAGCTTTCTTT.

The CDR3 here is CASSVAGHSSSYEQYF. CDR3 nucleotide sequence: TGTGCCAGCAGCGTAGCTGGGCACTCGAGCTCCTACGAGCAGTACTTC. This rearrangement joins TRBV9 to TRBJ2-7; no clear D. Germline V gives CDR1 SGDLS, CDR2 YYNGEE. CDR3 length: 16 amino acids. Trimming shortened V by 0 bases and J by 0 bases, and 13 bases separated the two germline ends.

The chain joins TRBV12-3 or TRBV12-4 to TRBJ1-5; 7 nucleotides match TRBD1. This CDR3 has 15 residues. The junction had 2 bases not matched to a gene; V was cut back by 3 bases and J by 0 bases. The CDR3 region has the DNA TGTGCCAGCAGTTTTGGACAGGCTAGCAATCAGCCCCAGCATTTT. Its protein product is CASSFGQASNQPQHF.

The V gene is TRBV6-9, the J gene TRBJ1-2; a weak D match, TRBD1 (5 bases). The CDR3 is 14 amino acids. V lost 4 bases, J lost 10 bases, and 19 bases lay in between. Looked up from germline, CDR1 is MNHGY and CDR2 is SVAAGI. The CDR3 DNA reads TGTGCCAGCAGTTTCTCCCCCAGGGCCACGTACTACACCTTC. Protein product: CASSFSPRATYYTF.

The chain recombines TRBV20-1 with TRBJ1-2; possibly TRBD1 for D (5 bases). The germline gives CDR1 DFQATT, CDR2 SNEGSKA (reference sequence). The CDR3 is 11 residues long. The V end lost 5 bases, the J end lost 7 bases, and 11 bases lay between the germline ends. The CDR3 spells CSASGGGGYTF. Here the CDR3 DNA reads TGCAGTGCTTCCGGGGGGGGTGGCTACACCTTC.

As concerns this clonotype: This clone may be a read error of a much larger clone one base away. The chain links TRBV12-3 or TRBV12-4 to TRBJ2-2; the D gene is possibly TRBD2 (6 bases). The CDR3 runs to 13 residues. DNA for the CDR3: TGTGCCAGCAGTTTAGGGAACACCGGGGGGCTGTTTTTT. Translated: CASSLGNTGGLFF.

This clonotype showed up just a few times. The CDR3 coding sequence is TGCAGCGTGGGCAGGGGGCATGGCTACACCTTC. It encodes CSVGRGHGYTF. The chain has TRBV29-1 and TRBJ1-2; 8 positions match TRBD1. The germline V gene encodes CDR1 SQVTM and CDR2 ANQGSEA. The length of the CDR3 is 11 residues. V lost 6 bases to trimming and J lost 6 bases; unmatched junction nucleotides: 3.

This clonotype was seen more than once but under ten times. This sequence joins TRBV18 and TRBJ2-7; 8 nucleotides line up with TRBD2. V lost 6 bases, J lost 3 bases, and 13 bases stayed unmatched. Germline CDR1 KGHSH, CDR2 LQKENI. The length of the CDR3 is 16 residues. The DNA for the CDR3 is TGTGCCAGCTCGGAGCAAGGGAGCGGGAGCGTCTACGAGCAGTACTTC. Translation: CASSEQGSGSVYEQYF.

The chain joins TRBV6-9 to TRBJ1-5; TRBD1 matches 10 bases. This CDR3 has 15 amino acids. V trimming: 3 bases; J trimming: 7 bases; junction bases outside the gene matches: 6. CDR1 and CDR2 from the germline V gene are MNHGY and SVAAGI. The CDR3 DNA sequence: TGTGCCAGCAGTTACGGGACAGGGGAGGGACAGCCCCAGCATTTT. Its protein is CASSYGTGEGQPQHF.

This clonotype was picked up many times. The chain employs TRBV28 and TRBJ1-1, with D possibly being TRBD1 (5 bases). V shed 4 bases and J shed 6 bases, with 12 bases lying between them. Looked up from germline, CDR1 is MDHEN and CDR2 is SYDVKM. The CDR3 covers 13 residues. The CDR3 is CASSYPRVSEAFF. In nucleotides, the CDR3 is TGTGCCAGCAGTTACCCCAGGGTATCTGAAGCTTTCTTT. Complete variable domain (other parts from reference TRBV28 and TRBJ1-1): DVKVTQSSRYLVKRTGEKVFLECVQDMDHENMFWYRQDPGLGLRLIYFSYDVKMKEKGDIPEGYSVSREKKERFSLILESASTNQTSMYLCASSYPRVSEAFFGQGTRLTVV.

This clonotype showed up just a few times. V gene TRBV19 combines with J gene TRBJ2-7, with TRBD1 identical over 9 bases. Losses at the gene ends were 1 base for V and 2 bases for J; bases not matched to a gene: 6. Germline lookup yields CDR1 LNHDA and CDR2 SQIVND (reference sequence). The CDR3 loop spans 16 amino acids. This CDR3 reads CASSIGIGTGTYEQYF. CDR3 DNA sequence: TGTGCCAGTAGTATAGGGATCGGGACAGGGACCTACGAGCAGTACTTC.

This clonotype came up a few times. J is TRBJ2-2 and V is TRBV29-1; 9 bases match TRBD1. Germline V CDR1 and CDR2: SQVTM, ANQGSEA. This CDR3 spans 15 amino acids. Germline trimming cut 6 bases from V and 0 bases from J; bases unmatched to any gene: 5. The CDR3 region has the DNA TGCAGCGTAATACAGGGGGCCGCGAACACCGGGGAGCTGTTTTTT. Translation: CSVIQGAANTGELFF.

The CDR3 spells CASSQHRPSYEQYF. The DNA of the CDR3 is TGTGCCAGCAGTCAGCACAGGCCATCCTACGAGCAGTACTTC. The V gene is TRBV6-2 or TRBV6-3, the J gene TRBJ2-7, with D perhaps matching TRBD1 (5 bases). Germline CDR1 is MNHEY and CDR2 is SVGEGT. The CDR3 has 14 residues. V lost 5 bases to trimming and J lost 1 base, with 12 bases between them.

This clonotype occurred a few times. The rearrangement joins TRBV14 to TRBJ1-1, with D hard to call. V was clipped by 4 bases and J by 4 bases, with 10 bases between them. In germline, CDR1 is SGHDN, CDR2 FVKESK. This CDR3 has 13 residues. For the CDR3, the DNA is TGTGCCAGCAGCCCGTGGACGGGCACTGAAGCTTTCTTT. Translation gives CASSPWTGTEAFF. Complete variable domain (other parts from reference TRBV14 and TRBJ1-1): EAGVTQFPSHSVIEKGQTVTLRCDPISGHDNLYWYRRVMGKEIKFLLHFVKESKQDESGMPNNRFLAERTGGTYSTLKVQPAELEDSGVYFCASSPWTGTEAFFGQGTRLTVV.

This clonotype has ten or more counts. The chain joins TRBV27 to TRBJ2-7; the D gene is possibly TRBD1 (5 bases). Looked up from germline, CDR1 is MNHEY and CDR2 is SMNVEV (reference sequence). CDR3 length: 15 residues. V shed 0 bases and J shed 0 bases, with 9 bases lying between them. The CDR3 DNA reads as TGTGCCAGCAGTTTATCGGGGCCCCGCTCCTACGAGCAGTACTTC. This translates into CASSLSGPRSYEQYF.